The clone carrying this TCR beta chain was seen at least ten times. Its cognate antigen is unknown. The source of the sample is a study of human T cells and chemical hapten exposure. At the level of the study: Across samples, TCR yields varied, mostly owing to small differences in pooled library volumes.

Study-wide results and limits: Controls had significantly fewer large CDR3 similarity clusters than were formed by expanded TCRs.

Library construction involved attaching unique molecular identifiers to individual cDNA molecules, which allowed quantitative, reproducible TCR counting. TCRdb redid the calling of the RACE reads with MiXCR, one entry per CDR3 protein. The table shows about 360,000 distinct CDR3 sequences, with approximately 5% occurring only once. The time point is: patch test 1, 2 weeks after DPC sensitization. As to treatment: therapeutic diphenylcyclopropenone sensitization with weekly scalp DPC. Every donor had alopecia and was 18 to 70 years old; all were suitable for DPC. V dropped 6 bases and J dropped 13 bases, with 16 bases sitting between them. This CDR3 has 12 residues. Per germline, CDR1 MNHEY and CDR2 SVGAGI.

This clonotype originated in a woman in her fifties or sixties with alopecia areata. Some clones in this sample may be carry-over from other donors' samples. This chain connects TRBV6-5 to TRBJ2-1; no firm D call. The sample here was whole blood, taken in connection with sensitization to the hapten diphenylcyclopropenone (DPC). In nucleotides, the CDR3 is TGTGCCAGCAGCTCCGAATTGCCAATCCAGTTCTTC. It translates to CASSSELPIQFF.